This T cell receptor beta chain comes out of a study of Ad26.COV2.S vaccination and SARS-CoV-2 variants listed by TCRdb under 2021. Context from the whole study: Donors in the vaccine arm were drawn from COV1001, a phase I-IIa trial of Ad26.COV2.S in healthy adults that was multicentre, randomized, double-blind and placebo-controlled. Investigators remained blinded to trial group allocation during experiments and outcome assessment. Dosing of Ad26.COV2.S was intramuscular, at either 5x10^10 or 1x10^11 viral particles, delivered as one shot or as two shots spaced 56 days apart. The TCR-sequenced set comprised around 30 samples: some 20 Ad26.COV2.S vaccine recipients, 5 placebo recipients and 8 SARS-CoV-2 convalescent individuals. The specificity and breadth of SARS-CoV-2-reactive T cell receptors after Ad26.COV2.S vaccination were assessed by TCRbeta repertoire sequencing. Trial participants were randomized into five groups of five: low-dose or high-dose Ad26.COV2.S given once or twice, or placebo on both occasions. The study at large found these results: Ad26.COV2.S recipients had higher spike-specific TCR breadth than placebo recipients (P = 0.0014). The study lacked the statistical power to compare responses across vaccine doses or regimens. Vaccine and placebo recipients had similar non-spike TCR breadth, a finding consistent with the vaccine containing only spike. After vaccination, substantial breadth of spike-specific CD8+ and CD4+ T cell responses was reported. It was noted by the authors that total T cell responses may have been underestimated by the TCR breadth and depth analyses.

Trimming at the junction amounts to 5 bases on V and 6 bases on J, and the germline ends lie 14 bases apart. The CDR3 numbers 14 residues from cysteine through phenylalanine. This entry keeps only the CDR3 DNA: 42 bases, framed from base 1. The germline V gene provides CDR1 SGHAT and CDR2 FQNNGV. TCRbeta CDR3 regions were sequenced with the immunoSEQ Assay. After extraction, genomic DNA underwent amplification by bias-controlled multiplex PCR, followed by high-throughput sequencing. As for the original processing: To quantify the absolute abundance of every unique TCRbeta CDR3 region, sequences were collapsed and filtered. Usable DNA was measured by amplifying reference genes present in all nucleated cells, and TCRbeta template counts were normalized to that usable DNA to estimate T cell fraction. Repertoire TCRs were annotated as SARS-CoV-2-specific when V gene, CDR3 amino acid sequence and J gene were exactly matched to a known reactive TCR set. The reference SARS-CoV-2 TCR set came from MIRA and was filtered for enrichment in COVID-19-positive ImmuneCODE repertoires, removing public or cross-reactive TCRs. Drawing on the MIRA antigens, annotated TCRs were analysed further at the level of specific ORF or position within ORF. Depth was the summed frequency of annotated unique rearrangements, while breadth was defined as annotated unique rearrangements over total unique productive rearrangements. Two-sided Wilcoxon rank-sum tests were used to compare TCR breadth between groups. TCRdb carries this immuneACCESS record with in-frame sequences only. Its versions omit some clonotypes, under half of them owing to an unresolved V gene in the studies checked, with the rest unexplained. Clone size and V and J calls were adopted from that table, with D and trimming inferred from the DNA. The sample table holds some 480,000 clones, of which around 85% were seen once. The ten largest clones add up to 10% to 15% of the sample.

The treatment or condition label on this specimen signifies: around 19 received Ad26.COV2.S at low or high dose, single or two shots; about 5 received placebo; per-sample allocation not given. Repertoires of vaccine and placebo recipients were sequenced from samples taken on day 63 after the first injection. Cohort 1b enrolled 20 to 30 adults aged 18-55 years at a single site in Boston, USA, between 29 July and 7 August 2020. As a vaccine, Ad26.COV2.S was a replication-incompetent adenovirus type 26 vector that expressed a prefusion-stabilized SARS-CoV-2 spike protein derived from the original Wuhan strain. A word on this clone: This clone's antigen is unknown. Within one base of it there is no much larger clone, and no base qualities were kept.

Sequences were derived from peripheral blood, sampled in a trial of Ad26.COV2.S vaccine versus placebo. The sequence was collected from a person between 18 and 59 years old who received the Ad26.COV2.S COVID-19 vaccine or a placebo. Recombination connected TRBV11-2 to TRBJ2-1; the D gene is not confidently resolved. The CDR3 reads CASSPGGRSNEQFF. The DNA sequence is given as TGTGCCAGCAGCCCTGGCGGACGTTCCAATGAGCAGTTCTTC. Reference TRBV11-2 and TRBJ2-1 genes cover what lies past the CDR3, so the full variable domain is EAGVAQSPRYKIIEKRQSVAFWCNPISGHATLYWYQQILGQGPKLLIQFQNNGVVDDSQLPKDRFSAERLKGVDSTLKIQPAKLEDSAVYLCASSPGGRSNEQFFGPGTRLTVL.